The present T cell receptor beta chain was sequenced within a study of neurological immune-mediated disorders. TCRdb recomputed calls from the 5' RACE reads with MiXCR, one row per CDR3 protein. This table holds about 46,000 distinct CDR3 sequences, 2.5% to 3.5% found once. The germline CDR1 and CDR2 sequences are SGHAT and FQNNGV. Trimming took 1 base from V and 5 from J, leaving 4 bases between them. The CDR3 sequence is 12 residues long. This clonotype was observed many times. The unsorted libraries were generated from a total of 2 million PBMCs, which had been stored in RNAlater at -80 C. This receptor was obtained from a woman aged 50 to 60 with multiple sclerosis. The sequencing sample was made of PBMCs. The J gene is TRBJ2-3, the V gene TRBV11-2; D ambiguous. The CDR3, as DNA: TGTGCCAGCAGCTTAGTTGTAGATACGCAGTATTTT. It codes for CASSLVVDTQYF.